This TCR beta chain was captured in a study of shared clonotypes between healthy human individuals. Whole-study context: The donors, two women and three men, were aged 18 to 49.

With 3 bases removed from V and 11 bases from J, the gap between germline ends came to 14 bases. This CDR3 comprises 14 residues. Germline CDR1 MDHEN, CDR2 SYDVKM. TCRdb's table, derived via immunoSEQ multiplex PCR, lists solely in-frame clones and lacks some. The repertoire holds millions of clones, around nine tenths seen once, with over 0.12% in the top ten. Regarding the study as a whole: The study found 4.5% to 6% of naive CD4 clonotypes shared across a few donors. The diversity represented, both genetic and in exposure history, was limited by few donors.

As for this clone: Its antigen remains unknown.

This TCR derives from a man between 18 and 35 years old in good health. The chain has TRBV28 and TRBJ1-6; D is unresolved. The sample consisted of naive CD4+ T cells sorted from blood. This sample's subset: CD45RA+ positively selected. Here the CDR3 DNA reads TGTGCCAGCAGTTTCGCCGGGAGCCCCGCACCCCTCCACTTT. Translating gives CASSFAGSPAPLHF.